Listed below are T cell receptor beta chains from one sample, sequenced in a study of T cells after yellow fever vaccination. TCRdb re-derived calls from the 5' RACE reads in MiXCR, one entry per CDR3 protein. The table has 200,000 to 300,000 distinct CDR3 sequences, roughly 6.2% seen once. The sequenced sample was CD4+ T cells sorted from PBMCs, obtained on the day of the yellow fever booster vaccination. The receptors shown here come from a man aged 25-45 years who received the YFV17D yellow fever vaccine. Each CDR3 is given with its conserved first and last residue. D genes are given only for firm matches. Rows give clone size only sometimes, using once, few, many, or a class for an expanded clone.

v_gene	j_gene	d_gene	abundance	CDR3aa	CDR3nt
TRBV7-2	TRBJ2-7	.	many	CASSLDRPLGEQYF	TGTGCCAGCAGCTTAGACAGGCCGTTAGGCGAGCAGTACTTC
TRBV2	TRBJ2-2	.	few	CASSVVGLNTGELFF	TGTGCCAGCAGTGTAGTGGGTCTTAACACCGGGGAGCTGTTTTTT
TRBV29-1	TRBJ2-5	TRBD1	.	CSVEKNRGLQETQYF	TGCAGCGTCGAGAAAAACAGGGGCCTCCAAGAGACCCAGTACTTC
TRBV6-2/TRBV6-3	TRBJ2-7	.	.	CASSYSTSATGFGYEQYF	TGTGCCAGCAGTTACTCGACTTCGGCAACCGGGTTTGGATACGAGCAGTACTTC
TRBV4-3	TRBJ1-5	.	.	CASSQEWRAISPQHF	TGCGCCAGCAGCCAGGAGTGGCGAGCAATCAGCCCCCAGCATTTT
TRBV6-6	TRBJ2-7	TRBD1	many	CASSHPGQEYEQYF	TGTGCCAGCAGTCATCCGGGACAGGAGTACGAGCAGTACTTC
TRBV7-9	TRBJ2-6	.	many	CASSFAGAGANVLTF	TGTGCCAGCAGCTTTGCAGGCGCTGGGGCCAACGTCCTGACTTTC
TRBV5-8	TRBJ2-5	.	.	CASTAYNQETQYF	TGTGCCAGCACCGCTTACAACCAAGAGACCCAGTACTTC
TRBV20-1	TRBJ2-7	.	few	CSARLIGTHYEQYF	TGCAGTGCTAGACTTATCGGGACACATTACGAGCAGTACTTC
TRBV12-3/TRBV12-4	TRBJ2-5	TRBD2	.	CASCSSRIRLAGVLETQYF	TGTGCCAGCTGTTCGTCCCGAATCCGACTAGCGGGAGTTTTAGAGACCCAGTACTTC
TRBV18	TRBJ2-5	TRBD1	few	CASSLTGAETQYF	TGTGCCAGCTCGCTCACAGGGGCGGAGACCCAGTACTTC
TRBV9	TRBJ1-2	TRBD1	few	CASSPSLGQGSYGYTF	TGTGCCAGCAGCCCCTCTCTGGGACAGGGATCCTATGGCTACACCTTC
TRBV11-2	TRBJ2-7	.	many	CASSLQSSQGGGFYEQYF	TGTGCCAGCAGCTTACAGTCCTCCCAAGGGGGAGGCTTTTACGAGCAGTACTTC
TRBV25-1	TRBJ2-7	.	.	CASSDDRSYEQYF	TGTGCCAGCAGTGACGACAGGTCCTACGAGCAGTACTTC
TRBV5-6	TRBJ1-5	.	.	CASSRGYDQPQHF	TGTGCCAGCAGCCGCGGGTACGATCAGCCCCAGCATTTT
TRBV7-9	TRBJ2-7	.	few	CASSQSLGGPSNEQYF	TGTGCCAGCAGCCAGAGTCTGGGGGGCCCTTCAAACGAGCAGTACTTC
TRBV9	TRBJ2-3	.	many	CASSVGVRDTQYF	TGTGCCAGCAGCGTAGGGGTAAGGGATACGCAGTATTTT
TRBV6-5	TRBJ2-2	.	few	CASSSSRLVSGELFF	TGTGCCAGCAGTTCCTCCCGACTAGTTTCTGGGGAGCTGTTTTTT
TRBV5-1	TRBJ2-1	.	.	CASSSEGGGGYNEQFF	TGCGCCAGCAGCTCCGAGGGGGGAGGCGGCTACAATGAGCAGTTCTTC
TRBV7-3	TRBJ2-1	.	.	CASSLIQGGRNEQFF	TGTGCCAGCAGCTTAATACAGGGAGGTAGGAATGAGCAGTTCTTC
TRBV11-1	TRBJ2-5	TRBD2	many	CASSSGTSGYQETQYF	TGTGCCAGCAGCTCCGGGACTAGCGGGTACCAAGAGACCCAGTACTTC
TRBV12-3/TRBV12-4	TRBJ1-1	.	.	CASQTIPTEAFF	TGTGCCAGCCAGACAATCCCCACTGAAGCTTTCTTT
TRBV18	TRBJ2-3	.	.	CASSVDSVVTDTQYF	TGTGCCAGCTCAGTTGACAGCGTCGTCACAGATACGCAGTATTTT
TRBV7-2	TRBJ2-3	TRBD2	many	CASSRRLAGADTQYF	TGTGCCAGCAGCCGCCGACTAGCGGGAGCAGATACGCAGTATTTT
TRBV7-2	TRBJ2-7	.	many	CASSLGGGSYEQYF	TGTGCCAGCAGCTTAGGGGGCGGCTCCTACGAGCAGTACTTC
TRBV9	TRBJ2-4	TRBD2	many	CASGAGTKKNIQYF	TGTGCCAGCGGGGCCGGGACTAAGAAAAACATTCAGTACTTC
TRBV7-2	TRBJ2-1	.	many	CASSSASKQFF	TGTGCCAGCAGCTCCGCTAGCAAGCAGTTCTTC
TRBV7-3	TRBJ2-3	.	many	CASSLRARHTDTQYF	TGTGCCAGCAGCTTAAGGGCCAGACACACAGATACGCAGTATTTT
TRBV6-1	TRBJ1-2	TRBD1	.	CASRTRQGEYGYTF	TGTGCCAGCAGGACCCGACAGGGGGAGTATGGCTACACCTTC
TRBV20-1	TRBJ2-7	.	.	CSAHDGLEQYF	TGCAGTGCTCATGACGGTCTGGAGCAGTACTTC
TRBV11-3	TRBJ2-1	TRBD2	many	CASSLSSGSSHEQFF	TGTGCCAGCAGCTTGAGTAGCGGGAGTTCCCATGAGCAGTTCTTC
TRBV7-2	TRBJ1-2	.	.	CASSLYSGVGGYTF	TGTGCCAGCAGCTTATACAGTGGGGTGGGTGGCTACACCTTC
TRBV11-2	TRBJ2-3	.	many	CASSPVADTQYF	TGTGCCAGCAGCCCCGTGGCAGATACGCAGTATTTT
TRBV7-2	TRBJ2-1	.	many	CASSYRREYNEQFF	TGTGCCAGCAGCTACCGACGGGAGTACAATGAGCAGTTCTTC
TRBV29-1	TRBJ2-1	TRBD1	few	CSGSAGTASNEQFF	TGCAGCGGATCAGCCGGGACAGCTTCAAATGAGCAGTTCTTC
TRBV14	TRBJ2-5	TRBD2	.	CASSQEGVLAGTQYF	TGTGCCAGCAGCCAAGAGGGCGTACTAGCGGGGACCCAGTACTTC
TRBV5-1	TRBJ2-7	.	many	CASQKVSGEDYEQYF	TGCGCCAGCCAAAAGGTCTCGGGAGAGGACTACGAGCAGTACTTC
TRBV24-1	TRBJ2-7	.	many	CATSDFGGEQYF	TGTGCCACCAGTGATTTTGGGGGGGAGCAGTACTTC
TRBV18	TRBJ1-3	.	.	CASSQSGVAVGNTIYF	TGTGCCAGCTCACAGTCCGGGGTGGCTGTTGGAAACACCATATATTTT
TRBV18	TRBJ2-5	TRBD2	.	CASSPPASGKETQYF	TGTGCCAGCTCACCACCGGCTAGCGGAAAGGAGACCCAGTACTTC
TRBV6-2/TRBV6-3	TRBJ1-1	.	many	CASSYAGQGTRDEAFF	TGTGCCAGCAGTTACGCGGGACAAGGGACCCGGGATGAAGCTTTCTTT
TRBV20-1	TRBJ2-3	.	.	CSASGTRIDTQYF	TGCAGTGCGTCCGGGACCAGAATTGATACGCAGTATTTT
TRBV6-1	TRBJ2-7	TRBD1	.	CASSDGDRWNYEQYF	TGTGCCAGCAGTGATGGGGACAGGTGGAACTACGAGCAGTACTTC
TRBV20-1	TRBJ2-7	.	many	CSAGRDRYEQYF	TGCAGTGCGGGACGGGACCGCTACGAGCAGTACTTC
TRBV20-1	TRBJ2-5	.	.	CSTLRGIRETQYF	TGCAGTACCCTCAGGGGAATTAGGGAGACCCAGTACTTC
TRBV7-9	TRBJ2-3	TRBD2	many	CASRPLASGRARDTQYF	TGTGCCAGCAGGCCCCTAGCGAGCGGGAGGGCCAGAGATACGCAGTATTTT
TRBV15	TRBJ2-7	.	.	CATRSGHPGEQYF	TGTGCCACCAGATCCGGACACCCTGGAGAGCAGTACTTC
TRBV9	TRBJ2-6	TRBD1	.	CASSAPGQGFGANVLTF	TGTGCCAGCAGCGCTCCGGGACAGGGGTTCGGGGCCAACGTCCTGACTTTC
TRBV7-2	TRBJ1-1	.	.	CASSGRVGNTEAFF	TGTGCCAGCAGCGGACGAGTGGGGAACACTGAAGCTTTCTTT
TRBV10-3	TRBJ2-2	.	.	CATVGGSVGELFF	TGTGCCACCGTGGGGGGTTCGGTCGGGGAGCTGTTTTTT
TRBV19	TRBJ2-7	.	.	CASGPTRGTYEQYF	TGTGCCAGTGGACCGACTAGGGGAACCTACGAGCAGTACTTC
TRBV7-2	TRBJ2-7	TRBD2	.	CASSSQRERYEQYF	TGTGCCAGCAGTTCCCAGCGGGAGAGGTACGAGCAGTACTTC